This TCR beta chain was retrieved from a study of technical replicates of blood from a handful of donors (dated by TCRdb to about 2017). The junction shows trimming of 6 bases on V and 4 bases on J, plus 12 bases between the germline ends. Taken from the germline V gene, the CDR1 and CDR2 loops are WSHSY and SAAADI. The CDR3 measures 13 amino acids from cysteine to phenylalanine. Only CDR3 DNA is held: 39 bases, read in frame from base 1. Receptor libraries were prepared by the immunoSEQ multiplex PCR assay. In its TCRdb copy, this immuneACCESS table keeps in-frame sequences only and misses some clones. Where compared with another copy, unresolved V genes explain less than half of these, and the others have no known cause. This sample holds some 80,000 clones; around 97% were observed only once. The ten largest clones represent under 0.3% of the sample. As to this clone: What antigen it recognizes has not been identified. It has no much larger one-base neighbor in the sample; base qualities were not kept.

Source material: T cells isolated from PBMCs. The sequence is built from TRBV10-2 and TRBJ1-1; TRBD1 is a weak D gene call, 6 bases matching. The clonotype comes from a human donor in good health. This receptor carries the CDR3 CASSTGSFTEAFF. The nucleotides read TGCGCCAGCAGCACAGGGAGCTTCACTGAAGCTTTCTTT.